This passage covers 20 T cell receptor beta chains from one sample sequenced in a study of neoadjuvant nivolumab and ipilimumab in lung cancer. The data were produced by immunoSEQ multiplex PCR, yet TCRdb's version contains in-frame clones alone and is incomplete. The sample shows over 20,000 clones, 75% to 85% of them seen only once. The source was tumor tissue, collected after neoadjuvant nivolumab, alone or with ipilimumab, at or shortly before surgery. These receptors originate from an adult with non-small cell lung cancer.

This chain connects TRBV5-6 to TRBJ2-1; a weak D match, TRBD2 (5 bases). This CDR3 contains 18 residues. In germline, CDR1 is SGHDT, CDR2 YYEEEE. V was cut by 4 bases and J by 12 bases, with 32 bases left in between. In DNA, the CDR3 is TGTGCCAGCAGCCATTATCATCCCCAGGATTGGGAAGAGGGCGGGCAGTTCTTC. This gives the protein CASSHYHPQDWEEGGQFF.

This chain joins TRBV7-9 and TRBJ1-2; 8 nucleotides line up with TRBD1. With 2 bases clipped from V and 7 bases from J, the junction kept 9 bases outside the gene matches. This CDR3 has 15 residues. Germline V gene data show CDR1 as SEHNR and CDR2 as FQNEAQ (reference sequence). The CDR3 reads CASSLSDRGVTGYTF. For the CDR3, the DNA is TGTGCCAGCAGCTTAAGTGACAGGGGAGTTACTGGCTACACCTTC.

The genes are TRBV7-9 and TRBJ2-2; D tentatively reads TRBD1 or TRBD2 (5 bases each). Trimming removed 10 bases from V and 0 bases from J, with 15 bases in between. Looked up from germline, CDR1 is SEHNR and CDR2 is FQNEAQ (reference sequence). The CDR3 is made up of 15 amino acids. CDR3 residues: CATAAGTTNTGELFF. CDR3 sequence (DNA): TGTGCCACCGCCGCCGGGACGACGAACACCGGGGAGCTGTTTTTT.

The CDR3 DNA reads TGCGCCAGCTATCGGACCCCAATTCCGGGACAAGAGACCCAGTACTTC. It is translated as CASYRTPIPGQETQYF. The rearrangement uses TRBV5-1 and TRBJ2-5; weak D call: TRBD2 (5 bases). CDR3 length: 16 residues. Germline CDR1 SGHRS, CDR2 YFSETQ. V lost 7 bases to trimming and J lost 2 bases, with 21 bases between them. The full variable domain, its missing parts supplied by reference TRBV5-1 and TRBJ2-5, is KAGVTQTPRYLIKTRGQQVTLSCSPISGHRSVSWYQQTPGQGLQFLFEYFSETQRNKGNFPGRFSGRQFSNSRSEMNVSTLELGDSALYLCASYRTPIPGQETQYFGPGTRLLVL.

The chain couples TRBV11-2 to TRBJ2-1; D gene unclear. Germline-derived CDR1 and CDR2 are SGHAT and FQNNGV. This CDR3 contains 11 residues. The V end lost 1 base, the J end lost 9 bases, and 4 bases lay between the germline ends. CDR3 loop: CASSLVLEQFF. In DNA, the CDR3 is TGTGCCAGCAGCTTAGTCCTTGAGCAGTTCTTC.

The chain employs TRBV30 and TRBJ2-7, with a weak D call TRBD2 (6 bases). The CDR3 is 13 amino acids. Trimming shortened V by 2 bases and J by 7 bases, and 15 bases separated the two germline ends. The germline gives CDR1 GTSNPN, CDR2 SVGIG (reference sequence). CDR3 in DNA: TGTGCCTGGAGTACCAACACCGGGAGAGAGCAGTACTTC. Translating gives CAWSTNTGREQYF.

The CDR3 DNA is TGTGCCAGCAGCCCAACCGACCTGACAGCATTCACCGGGGAGCTGTTTTTT. Translating it yields CASSPTDLTAFTGELFF. The chain combines TRBV7-9 with TRBJ2-2; D is perhaps TRBD1 (5 bases). The germline V and J ends were trimmed by 5 bases and 4 bases, with 20 bases remaining between them. The CDR3 sequence is 17 residues long. Looked up from germline, CDR1 is SEHNR and CDR2 is FQNEAQ (reference sequence).

Here the CDR3 DNA reads TGTGCCAGCAGTGAAGTTTCTTTCCGGGACAGGGGGGGGAACACTGAAGCTTTCTTT. This gives the protein CASSEVSFRDRGGNTEAFF. The gene calls are TRBV2 and TRBJ1-1; TRBD1 aligns across 11 bases. Germline-derived CDR1 and CDR2 are SNHLY and FYNNEI. Losses at the gene ends were 1 base for V and 1 base for J; bases not matched to a gene: 11. CDR3 length equals 19 residues. The variable domain in full, with the rest retrieved from reference TRBV2 and TRBJ1-1, is EPEVTQTPSHQVTQMGQEVILRCVPISNHLYFYWYRQILGQKVEFLVSFYNNEISEKSEIFDDQFSVERPDGSNFTLKIRSTKLEDSAMYFCASSEVSFRDRGGNTEAFFGQGTRLTVV.

The chain carries TRBV14 and TRBJ2-5, with D maybe TRBD2 (6 bases). The CDR3 contains 17 residues. V dropped 0 bases and J dropped 0 bases, with 14 bases sitting between them. Germline loops: CDR1 SGHDN, CDR2 FVKESK. CDR3 in DNA: TGTGCCAGCAGCCAAGAAAGGAGGGCAGGCTACCAAGAGACCCAGTACTTC. Translated, it gives CASSQERRAGYQETQYF.

The CDR3 DNA reads as TGCAGTGCTTCGCCTGGCGATACGCAGTATTTT. Protein: CSASPGDTQYF. The V call is TRBV20-1, the J call TRBJ2-3; D not certain. The CDR3 runs 11 residues. Germline lookup yields CDR1 DFQATT and CDR2 SNEGSKA (reference sequence). The V end lost 5 bases, the J end lost 6 bases, and 9 bases lay between the germline ends.

The chain recombines TRBV11-2 with TRBJ2-2, with D hard to call. V was trimmed by 5 bases and J by 5 bases, leaving 18 bases between them. The CDR3 is made up of 16 amino acids. CDR1 is SGHAT and CDR2 is FQNNGV in the germline V gene. In DNA, the CDR3 is TGTGCCAGCAGCCGCCTAGGCGGAGAGAGGACCGGGGAGCTGTTTTTT. This gives the protein CASSRLGGERTGELFF. The variable domain in full, completed from reference TRBV11-2 and TRBJ2-2, reads EAGVAQSPRYKIIEKRQSVAFWCNPISGHATLYWYQQILGQGPKLLIQFQNNGVVDDSQLPKDRFSAERLKGVDSTLKIQPAKLEDSAVYLCASSRLGGERTGELFFGEGSRLTVL.

The V call is TRBV18, the J call TRBJ1-3, with D unclear. V lost 5 bases to trimming and J lost 0 bases, with 26 bases between them. Germline-derived CDR1 and CDR2 are KGHSH and LQKENI. This CDR3 has 20 residues. CDR3 protein: CASSLDQRVPNPYSGNTIYF. CDR3 nucleotide sequence: TGTGCCAGCTCATTAGACCAGCGGGTACCGAATCCTTACTCTGGAAACACCATATATTTT.

The DNA of the CDR3 is TGCAGCGCTTGGTCGGCTAGCGGGAGGTATGATACGCAGTATTTT. Protein sequence: CSAWSASGRYDTQYF. The rearrangement uses TRBV29-1 and TRBJ2-3, with 11 nucleotides matching TRBD2. CDR3 length: 15 amino acids. Germline V gives CDR1 SQVTM, CDR2 ANQGSEA. Germline trimming cut 7 bases from V and 6 bases from J; bases unmatched to any gene: 12.

This clone has just a few counts. The chain is built from TRBV18 and TRBJ1-5; a weak D match, TRBD1 (6 bases). This CDR3 spans 14 amino acids. Deletions cut 4 bases from V and 7 bases from J, with 14 bases between. Germline V gene lookup returns CDR1 KGHSH and CDR2 LQKENI. The CDR3 DNA reads TGTGCCAGCTCACTTCGGGGGCAGGAGCAGCCCCAGCATTTT. Translating gives CASSLRGQEQPQHF.

The chain links TRBV11-2 to TRBJ2-5; D is undetermined. CDR3 length: 14 amino acids. CDR1 SGHAT and CDR2 FQNNGV come from the germline V gene. Trimming shortened V by 1 base and J by 3 bases, and 9 bases separated the two germline ends. The CDR3 spells CASSLGSRKETQYF. The CDR3, as DNA: TGTGCCAGCAGCTTAGGTTCTAGAAAAGAGACCCAGTACTTC.

The chain carries TRBV5-1 and TRBJ2-3; the match to TRBD1 covers 9 bases. The CDR3 is 15 residues long. Trimming cost V 4 bases and J 6 bases; bases outside gene matches: 9. Germline V lookup: CDR1 SGHRS, CDR2 YFSETQ. DNA for the CDR3: TGCGCCAGCAGCAACGGACAGGGGCGGGTGGATACGCAGTATTTT. Its protein product is CASSNGQGRVDTQYF.

The J gene is TRBJ1-3, the V gene TRBV14; D uncertain. Germline CDR1 and CDR2: SGHDN and FVKESK. V was trimmed by 4 bases and J by 0 bases, leaving 7 bases between them. CDR3 length: 14 amino acids. CDR3 loop: CASSRGGSGNTIYF. CDR3 DNA sequence: TGTGCCAGCAGCCGCGGAGGCTCTGGAAACACCATATATTTT.

J is TRBJ2-7 and V is TRBV30, with 8 bases matching TRBD2. This CDR3 is 11 amino acids long. CDR1 is GTSNPN, CDR2 SVGIG, per germline (reference sequence). V was clipped by 8 bases and J by 4 bases; unmatched bases: 4. This chain's CDR3 is CARGGGYEQYF. The CDR3, as DNA: TGTGCCCGGGGGGGAGGGTACGAGCAGTACTTC.

This clone was detected only a few times. The chain couples TRBV25-1 to TRBJ1-5; D is unclear. CDR3 length: 15 amino acids. Germline loops: CDR1 MGHDK, CDR2 SYGVNS. Trimming took 2 bases from V and 1 from J, leaving 9 bases between them. Here the CDR3 DNA reads TGTGCCAGCAGTGAACTAGGGAACAGCAATCAGCCCCAGCATTTT. Translating it yields CASSELGNSNQPQHF.

J is TRBJ2-7 and V is TRBV11-1, with D unresolved. This CDR3 comprises 12 residues. V was cut by 3 bases and J by 0 bases, with 3 bases left in between. The V gene's germline CDR1 is SGHAT and CDR2 FQDESV (reference sequence). The CDR3 region is CASSFYSYEQYF. CDR3 in DNA: TGTGCCAGCAGCTTCTACTCCTACGAGCAGTACTTC. The whole variable domain, remainder taken from reference TRBV11-1 and TRBJ2-7, is EAEVAQSPRYKITEKSQAVAFWCDPISGHATLYWYRQILGQGPELLVQFQDESVVDDSQLPKDRFSAERLKGVDSTLKIQPAELGDSAMYLCASSFYSYEQYFGPGTRLTVT.